Each of the 26 T cell receptor beta chains below was sequenced from the same sample in a study of T cell changes during pregnancy in multiple sclerosis. Clones were read by immunoSEQ multiplex PCR, and TCRdb kept only the in-frame ones, dropping some. This table holds around 84,000 clones, around 94% found once. This specimen consisted of peripheral blood, obtained in the second trimester of pregnancy. These receptor sequences come from a female donor in good health, enrolled as a control in a pregnancy study.

The chain recombines TRBV2 with TRBJ1-5; a weak D match, TRBD1 (6 bases). Germline CDR1 is SNHLY and CDR2 is FYNNEI. The CDR3 length is 14 residues. Trimming cost V 4 bases and J 4 bases, with 11 bases left between them. CDR3 amino acids: CASSVGDTNQPQHF. CDR3 in DNA: TGTGCCAGCAGTGTCGGGGACACTAATCAGCCCCAGCATTTT.

The rearrangement joins TRBV7-2 to TRBJ1-3; the match to TRBD1 covers 7 bases. CDR3 length: 13 residues. V lost 5 bases, J lost 4 bases, and 2 bases stayed unmatched. Germline V CDR1 and CDR2: SGHTA, FQGNSA. The CDR3 loop reads CASSRDRGNTIYF. In DNA, the CDR3 is TGTGCCAGCAGCCGGGACAGAGGAAACACCATATATTTT.

This clone was seen once. The V and J genes are TRBV2 and TRBJ2-1; TRBD1 might be the D (6 bases). CDR1 SNHLY and CDR2 FYNNEI come from the germline V gene. Trimming stripped 1 base from V and 7 bases from J, with 11 bases between. The CDR3 sequence is 14 residues long. The CDR3 protein is CASSEEQGLNEQFF. DNA for the CDR3: TGTGCCAGCAGTGAAGAGCAGGGGCTAAATGAGCAGTTCTTC. The variable domain in full, with the rest retrieved from reference TRBV2 and TRBJ2-1, is EPEVTQTPSHQVTQMGQEVILRCVPISNHLYFYWYRQILGQKVEFLVSFYNNEISEKSEIFDDQFSVERPDGSNFTLKIRSTKLEDSAMYFCASSEEQGLNEQFFGPGTRLTVL.

This chain links TRBV9 with TRBJ2-5; 8 positions agree with TRBD1. Germline CDR1 is SGDLS and CDR2 is YYNGEE. The J segment lost 5 bases and the V segment lost 0 bases, leaving 0 bases of the junction unmatched. This CDR3 region has 13 residues. Here the CDR3 reads CASSVAGGETQYF. CDR3 DNA: TGTGCCAGCAGCGTAGCAGGGGGCGAGACCCAGTACTTC.

CDR3 in amino acids: CASSPDRDHEQYF. The CDR3, as DNA: TGTGCCAGCAGTCCTGACAGGGACCACGAGCAGTACTTC. V usage is TRBV27 and J usage is TRBJ2-7; TRBD1 aligns across 7 bases. This CDR3 is built from 13 residues. The V gene end was trimmed by 5 bases and the J gene end by 5 bases; junction bases not matched to a gene: 6. Germline CDR1 is MNHEY and CDR2 is SMNVEV (reference sequence).

The chain links TRBV6-5 to TRBJ2-7, with 7 bases matching TRBD1. CDR1 and CDR2 from the germline V gene are MNHEY and SVGAGI. Trimming removed 0 bases from V and 5 bases from J; junction bases left unmatched: 4. The CDR3 sequence is 14 residues long. CDR3 in amino acids: CASSYSVGGNEQYF. For the CDR3, the DNA is TGTGCCAGCAGTTACTCGGTAGGGGGCAACGAGCAGTACTTC.

V usage is TRBV5-4 and J usage is TRBJ2-2; 8 bases are a match to TRBD1. This CDR3 comprises 16 residues. Looked up from germline, CDR1 is SGHNT and CDR2 is YYREEE (reference sequence). J was trimmed by 3 bases and V by 3 bases; bases with no gene match: 7. This CDR3 is CASSSGTGADTGELFF. The CDR3 DNA reads TGTGCCAGCAGCTCCGGGACAGGAGCCGACACCGGGGAGCTGTTTTTT.

The chain links TRBV5-4 to TRBJ2-3; TRBD2 matches at 11 bases. J lost 2 bases, V lost 2 bases, and 4 bases had no gene match. This CDR3 spans 16 amino acids. The germline V gene has CDR1 SGHNT and CDR2 YYREEE (reference sequence). As DNA, the CDR3 is TGTGCCAGCAGCTTTGGACTAGCGGGTTCCACAGATACGCAGTATTTT. It codes for CASSFGLAGSTDTQYF.

V and J are TRBV29-1 and TRBJ2-2; 7 nucleotides line up with TRBD1. The CDR3 is 13 amino acids. Trimming at V came to 6 bases and at J to 6 bases, leaving 7 bases not matched to a gene. Germline loops: CDR1 SQVTM, CDR2 ANQGSEA. The CDR3 sequence: CSVRTGEPGELFF. The DNA for the CDR3 is TGCAGCGTCCGAACAGGGGAACCCGGGGAGCTGTTTTTT.

The chain employs TRBV27 and TRBJ1-1; the D is unclear. The CDR3 runs to 17 residues. Germline CDR1 reads MNHEY; CDR2 reads SMNVEV (reference sequence). Between the trimmed V and J ends, which lost 6 bases and 2 bases, there was a span of 22 bases. CDR3 nucleotide sequence: TGTGCCAGCAGCCATAATACATCCTCTCCATATAACACTGAAGCTTTCTTT. Its translation is CASSHNTSSPYNTEAFF.

The count of this clone is one. The chain couples TRBV28 to TRBJ2-7, with TRBD2 matching 10 bases. The V segment lost 2 bases and the J segment 2 bases; nucleotides outside the gene matches: 12. The germline gives CDR1 MDHEN, CDR2 SYDVKM. The length of the CDR3 is 18 residues. The CDR3 DNA reads as TGTGCCAGCAGTTTACCCCCGGTACTAGCGGGAATACCCTACGAGCAGTACTTC. Its translation: CASSLPPVLAGIPYEQYF.

The table lists this clone with a count of one. The V and J genes are TRBV7-6 and TRBJ2-5, with TRBD2 as a possible D gene (5 bases). The V gene lost 0 bases and the J gene lost 1 base, with 6 bases spanning the gap. This CDR3 is 14 amino acids long. Germline CDR1 is SGHVS and CDR2 is FNYEAQ. CDR3 sequence: CASSLAGSQETQYF. The CDR3 coding sequence is TGTGCCAGCAGCTTAGCTGGGAGCCAAGAGACCCAGTACTTC. The full variable domain, rest sourced from reference TRBV7-6 and TRBJ2-5, is GAGVSQSPRYKVTKRGQDVALRCDPISGHVSLYWYRQALGQGPEFLTYFNYEAQQDKSGLPNDRFSAERPEGSISTLTIQRTEQRDSAMYRCASSLAGSQETQYFGPGTRLLVL.

The rearrangement links TRBV6-6 to TRBJ2-7; 8 positions agree with TRBD2. V lost 6 bases to trimming and J lost 3 bases; unmatched junction nucleotides: 13. This CDR3 contains 16 residues. Germline V lookup: CDR1 MNHNY, CDR2 SVGAGI (reference sequence). CDR3 nucleotide sequence: TGTGCCAGCAGGGGGGGCGCTAGCGGGCGGCTCTACGAGCAGTACTTC. This sequence encodes CASRGGASGRLYEQYF.

Remarks on this clone: At one end, the junction sequence differs from germline, possibly due to a read error. The chain has TRBV7-7 and TRBJ2-5, with 7 nucleotides matching TRBD1. Germline V gene lookup returns CDR1 SSHAT and CDR2 FNYEAQ (reference sequence). The CDR3 length is 13 residues. The CDR3 spells CASSPTGEETQYF. The DNA of the CDR3 is TGTGCTAGCAGCCCCACAGGGGAAGAGACCCAGTACTTC.

The CDR3 sequence: CSTWTGNAGANVLTF. In DNA form, the CDR3 reads TGCAGCACCTGGACAGGCAACGCTGGGGCCAACGTCCTGACTTTC. This rearrangement joins TRBV29-1 to TRBJ2-6; TRBD1 matches at 7 bases. The germline V gene has CDR1 SQVTM and CDR2 ANQGSEA. The CDR3 spans 15 residues. The V gene end was trimmed by 8 bases and the J gene end by 2 bases; junction bases not matched to a gene: 9. The variable domain in full, with the rest retrieved from reference TRBV29-1 and TRBJ2-6, is SAVISQKPSRDICQRGTSLTIQCQVDSQVTMMFWYRQQPGQSLTLIATANQGSEATYESGFVIDKFPISRPNLTFSTLTVSNMSPEDSSIYLCSTWTGNAGANVLTFGAGSRLTVL.

The genes are TRBV7-7 and TRBJ1-2; 7 positions match TRBD1. Germline assignment: CDR1 SSHAT and CDR2 FNYEAQ (reference sequence). The CDR3 spans 13 residues. The junction had 8 bases not matched to a gene; V was cut back by 5 bases and J by 8 bases. In DNA form, the CDR3 reads TGTGCCAGCAGCCCCGGACAGGACTTCGGCTACACCTTC. Its translation is CASSPGQDFGYTF. Based on the CDR3 plus reference TRBV7-7 and TRBJ1-2, the full variable domain is GAGVSQSPRYKVTKRGQDVTLRCDPISSHATLYWYQQALGQGPEFLTYFNYEAQPDKSGLPSDRFSAERPEGSISTLTIQRTEQRDSAMYRCASSPGQDFGYTFGSGTRLTVV.

This chain connects TRBV2 to TRBJ2-1; TRBD2 matches at 9 bases. The CDR3 covers 15 residues. The ends lost 6 bases at V and 0 bases at J; junction bases unmatched: 3. In germline, CDR1 is SNHLY, CDR2 FYNNEI. The DNA for the CDR3 is TGTGCCAGCAGGCTAGCGGGATTCTCCTACAATGAGCAGTTCTTC. Translated: CASRLAGFSYNEQFF.

The CDR3 protein is CASSIESQETQYF. Written as DNA, the CDR3 is TGTGCCAGCAGCATAGAGAGCCAAGAGACCCAGTACTTC. The genes are TRBV5-4 and TRBJ2-5; D is unresolved. Looked up from germline, CDR1 is SGHNT and CDR2 is YYREEE (reference sequence). The V end was cut by 4 bases, the J end by 1 base, with 8 bases between. This CDR3 is 13 amino acids long.

The rearrangement links TRBV29-1 to TRBJ1-2; 7 nucleotides agree with TRBD1. The CDR3 totals 13 residues. Germline trimming cut 4 bases from V and 3 bases from J; bases unmatched to any gene: 5. The germline gives CDR1 SQVTM, CDR2 ANQGSEA. CDR3 region: CSVVSQGHYGYTF. CDR3 coding DNA: TGCAGCGTTGTATCACAGGGGCACTATGGCTACACCTTC.

V and J are TRBV9 and TRBJ2-5; TRBD2 is a possible D gene (6 bases). The CDR3 has 13 amino acids. Germline assignment: CDR1 SGDLS and CDR2 YYNGEE. V lost 3 bases and J lost 2, with 8 bases in between. CDR3 nucleotides: TGTGCCAGCAGCGGGAGGGATCAAGAGACCCAGTACTTC. Its protein is CASSGRDQETQYF. Filled out from reference TRBV9 and TRBJ2-5, the complete variable domain reads DSGVTQTPKHLITATGQRVTLRCSPRSGDLSVYWYQQSLDQGLQFLIQYYNGEERAKGNILERFSAQQFPDLHSELNLSSLELGDSALYFCASSGRDQETQYFGPGTRLLVL.

The V gene is TRBV28, the J gene TRBJ1-2; no firm D call. CDR3 size: 13 residues. Germline V CDR1 and CDR2: MDHEN, SYDVKM. V gave up 5 bases and J gave up 1 base, with 8 bases separating them. The CDR3 is CASSPSFNYGYTF. The CDR3 DNA reads TGTGCCAGCAGTCCCAGTTTTAACTATGGCTACACCTTC.

The chain links TRBV4-2 to TRBJ2-1; D gene uncertain. From germline, CDR1 is LGHNA and CDR2 YNFKEQ. This CDR3 is 14 amino acids long. V lost 0 bases, J lost 8 bases, and 11 bases lay in between. The CDR3 DNA follows: TGTGCCAGCAGCCAAGAGGCCGTTGCGGATGAGCAGTTCTTC. Its protein is CASSQEAVADEQFF.

The chain links TRBV4-1 to TRBJ2-1, with 9 bases matching TRBD1. The CDR3 is 16 amino acids. With V trimmed by 1 base and J by 1 base, 2 bases remained unmatched. Germline V lookup: CDR1 MGHRA, CDR2 YSYEKL. CDR3 bases: TGCGCCAGCAGCCAAGGGGGGACAGGGTCCTACAATGAGCAGTTCTTC. Protein sequence: CASSQGGTGSYNEQFF.

The V and J genes are TRBV2 and TRBJ1-5, with TRBD1 as a possible D gene (6 bases). Germline V lookup: CDR1 SNHLY, CDR2 FYNNEI. This CDR3 comprises 15 residues. V was cut by 6 bases and J by 5 bases, with 17 bases left in between. As DNA, the CDR3 is TGTGCCAGCAGCACTCGGGGGGGGGCCGATCAGCCCCAGCATTTT. Protein: CASSTRGGADQPQHF.

J is TRBJ2-1 and V is TRBV2, with 7 bases that match TRBD2. Germline V gene lookup returns CDR1 SNHLY and CDR2 FYNNEI. CDR3 length equals 14 residues. Trimming at V came to 7 bases and at J to 4 bases, leaving 7 bases not matched to a gene. The CDR3 region has the DNA TGTGCCAGCACGGGCGGGAGCTCGTACAATGAGCAGTTCTTC. The encoded protein is CASTGGSSYNEQFF.

The chain carries TRBV7-6 and TRBJ1-2; tentative D call: TRBD1 (6 bases). Germline values: CDR1 SGHVS, CDR2 FNYEAQ. The CDR3 runs 15 residues. V shed 4 bases and J shed 7 bases, with 19 bases lying between them. CDR3 residues: CASSSNTGNYGGYTF. CDR3 DNA sequence: TGTGCCAGCAGCTCTAACACAGGGAACTATGGTGGCTACACCTTC.